These 25 T cell receptor beta chains share one sample of origin, sequenced in a study of T-cell reconstitution after alpha-beta-depleted transplantation in children. During its preparation, the TCRbeta library received unique molecular identifiers. TCRdb passed the PCR reads through MiXCR, listing each CDR3 protein once. The table includes a few hundred thousand distinct CDR3 sequences, roughly 15% detected once. Sequenced here: PBMCs, mostly from graft donor cells, sampled 360 days after TCRalphabeta/CD19-depleted stem cell transplant. The receptors come from a boy in the first two years of life who had a stem cell transplant for Wiskott-Aldrich syndrome, so the T cells may come from the graft donor.

Many counts were recorded for this clonotype. The CDR3 loop is CASRLAGDTGELFF. The CDR3 DNA reads TGTGCCAGTCGACTAGCGGGAGATACCGGGGAGCTGTTTTTT. The chain employs TRBV12-3 or TRBV12-4 and TRBJ2-2; 12 nucleotides agree with TRBD2. After removal of 9 bases from V and 5 bases from J, the junction contained 4 bases not matched to a gene. The CDR3 has 14 amino acids.

This clonotype was detected only a few times. CDR3 in amino acids: CASSSGLAGGTNEQFF. The CDR3 bases are TGTGCCAGCAGCTCGGGACTAGCGGGAGGAACCAATGAGCAGTTCTTC. V is TRBV7-9 and J is TRBJ2-1; TRBD2 agrees at 15 bases. Germline CDR1 reads SEHNR; CDR2 reads FQNEAQ (reference sequence). V gave up 4 bases and J gave up 6 bases; unmatched junction bases: 4. The CDR3 runs 16 residues.

This chain connects TRBV6-1 to TRBJ1-1; D is ambiguous. Per the germline V gene, CDR1 is MNHNS and CDR2 is SASEGT. V lost 5 bases and J 5 bases, leaving 21 bases between the germline ends. CDR3 length equals 16 residues. The CDR3 DNA follows: TGTGCCAGCAGTAAATCCAAGTTCCAGGAGACAACTGAAGCTTTCTTT. It codes for CASSKSKFQETTEAFF.

This clonotype has more than one count but fewer than ten. This rearrangement joins TRBV6-5 to TRBJ2-1, with TRBD2 matching over 11 bases. Trimming cost V 7 bases and J 5 bases; bases outside gene matches: 10. This CDR3 region has 16 residues. Germline values: CDR1 MNHEY, CDR2 SVGAGI. In DNA form, the CDR3 reads TGTGCCAGCACGAATAAGGGACTAGCGGCGAACAATGAGCAGTTCTTC. Translating gives CASTNKGLAANNEQFF.

This clonotype was seen repeatedly, ten times or more. The CDR3 bases are TGCGCCAGCAGCTCTCGCGGACAGGGAGAAGGGGAAAAACTGTTTTTT. It is translated as CASSSRGQGEGEKLFF. V usage is TRBV4-1 and J usage is TRBJ1-4, with TRBD1 identical over 8 bases. Per germline, CDR1 MGHRA and CDR2 YSYEKL. This CDR3 is 16 amino acids long. The trim removed 5 bases at V and 8 bases at J, leaving 13 bases unmatched.

This chain connects TRBV5-1 to TRBJ2-7; no clear D gene. The CDR3 loop spans 12 amino acids. V lost 4 bases to trimming and J lost 7 bases, with 12 bases between them. Germline loops: CDR1 SGHRS, CDR2 YFSETQ. The CDR3 coding sequence is TGCGCCAGCAGCGAAGCCTTAGAGGAGCAGTACTTC. The encoded protein is CASSEALEEQYF. The variable domain in full, with the rest retrieved from reference TRBV5-1 and TRBJ2-7, is KAGVTQTPRYLIKTRGQQVTLSCSPISGHRSVSWYQQTPGQGLQFLFEYFSETQRNKGNFPGRFSGRQFSNSRSEMNVSTLELGDSALYLCASSEALEEQYFGPGTRLTVT.

V gene TRBV5-1 combines with J gene TRBJ2-7; 7 bases fit TRBD1. Germline V gives CDR1 SGHRS, CDR2 YFSETQ. The CDR3 spans 12 residues. The ends lost 5 bases at V and 6 bases at J; junction bases unmatched: 5. The chain's CDR3 is CASRDRESEQYF. For the CDR3, the DNA is TGCGCCAGCAGAGACAGGGAGAGCGAGCAGTACTTC.

This clonotype has just a few counts. V and J are TRBV12-3 or TRBV12-4 and TRBJ2-6, with D perhaps TRBD1 (6 bases). Trimming cost V 5 bases and J 2 bases, with 7 bases left between them. This CDR3 spans 14 amino acids. CDR3 coding DNA: TGTGCCAGCAGTACAGGGCCTGGGGCCAACGTCCTGACTTTC. Its protein is CASSTGPGANVLTF.

There are a few counts of this clonotype. V gene TRBV20-1 combines with J gene TRBJ2-7; 9 bases match TRBD1. The length of the CDR3 is 14 residues. Germline CDR1 DFQATT, CDR2 SNEGSKA (reference sequence). V lost 6 bases and J lost 4; bases outside the gene matches: 10. The CDR3 sequence: CSAVPGTGRYEQYF. The CDR3 DNA sequence: TGCAGTGCCGTCCCCGGGACAGGGAGGTACGAGCAGTACTTC.

This clonotype was detected a few times. The rearrangement uses TRBV6-1 and TRBJ1-2, with a weak D call TRBD1 (6 bases). Germline V gives CDR1 MNHNS, CDR2 SASEGT. V lost 0 bases and J 7 bases, leaving 18 bases between the germline ends. CDR3 length: 16 amino acids. CDR3 nucleotide sequence: TGTGCCAGCAGTGAAGCCCACCTTACGGGGGCGCGTGGCTACACCTTC. Residues: CASSEAHLTGARGYTF.

This clonotype was picked up one time. The CDR3 protein is CASSEPGVSGANVLTF. The CDR3 DNA follows: TGTGCCAGCAGCGAGCCCGGGGTCTCTGGGGCCAACGTCCTGACTTTC. The V call is TRBV7-2, the J call TRBJ2-6, with D tentatively TRBD2 (5 bases). The CDR3 totals 16 residues. Looked up from germline, CDR1 is SGHTA and CDR2 is FQGNSA. V was shortened by 5 bases and J by 0 bases, with 11 bases between the two germline ends.

The rearrangement uses TRBV20-1 and TRBJ1-6, with D perhaps matching TRBD1 (5 bases). This CDR3 is 13 amino acids long. V was clipped by 5 bases and J by 6 bases, with 11 bases between them. CDR1 and CDR2 (germline): DFQATT, SNEGSKA (reference sequence). CDR3 in DNA: TGCAGTGCTTTTCGGGACCGTAATTCACCCCTCCACTTT. This gives the protein CSAFRDRNSPLHF.

The chain has TRBV15 and TRBJ1-2; D call uncertain. CDR1 LNHNV and CDR2 YYDKDF come from the germline V gene (reference sequence). The CDR3 loop spans 14 amino acids. Trimming removed 1 base at V and 4 bases at J, with 10 bases between. Written as DNA, the CDR3 is TGTGCCACCAGCAGAGGGGTCGGCTCCTATGGCTACACCTTC. Translation: CATSRGVGSYGYTF.

This clonotype was counted ten times or more. The V gene is TRBV12-3 or TRBV12-4, the J gene TRBJ1-1, with D hard to call. V was trimmed by 1 base and J by 8 bases, leaving 5 bases between them. CDR3 size: 11 residues. CDR3 residues: CASSLGSEAFF. The CDR3 DNA reads TGTGCCAGCAGTTTAGGTAGCGAAGCTTTCTTT.

This clonotype was observed a handful of times. The chain uses TRBV10-1 and TRBJ2-3; D perhaps matches TRBD1 (6 bases). The CDR3 totals 14 residues. In germline, CDR1 is WNHNN, CDR2 SYGVQD (reference sequence). V was clipped by 6 bases and J by 1 base, with 11 bases between them. CDR3 coding DNA: TGCGCCAGCAGAGGGGGTGAGGGCACAGATACGCAGTATTTT. Its protein is CASRGGEGTDTQYF.

The chain couples TRBV12-3 or TRBV12-4 to TRBJ2-3; 7 bases map to TRBD2. The CDR3 loop spans 15 amino acids. V dropped 7 bases and J dropped 0; count of bases not matched to a gene: 7. In nucleotides, the CDR3 is TGTGCCAGCACCCTTGGCGGGGGTAGCACAGATACGCAGTATTTT. The encoded protein is CASTLGGGSTDTQYF.

V is TRBV7-2 and J is TRBJ2-7; 9 bases line up with TRBD2. With 6 bases clipped from V and 1 base from J, the junction kept 4 bases outside the gene matches. CDR1 is SGHTA, CDR2 FQGNSA, per germline. CDR3 length: 14 residues. CDR3 bases: TGTGCCAGCAGAAGACTAGCGGCTTCCTACGAGCAGTACTTC. This gives the protein CASRRLAASYEQYF.

V is TRBV11-1 and J is TRBJ1-2, with TRBD1 matching 9 bases. The CDR3 runs to 18 residues. Germline-derived CDR1 and CDR2 are SGHAT and FQDESV (reference sequence). J was trimmed by 6 bases and V by 3 bases; bases with no gene match: 17. The CDR3 sequence is CASSFGQGLSTRSHGYTF. In DNA form, the CDR3 reads TGTGCCAGCAGCTTTGGACAGGGGTTATCCACTAGAAGTCATGGCTACACCTTC. The full variable domain, with the rest looked up from reference TRBV11-1 and TRBJ1-2, is EAEVAQSPRYKITEKSQAVAFWCDPISGHATLYWYRQILGQGPELLVQFQDESVVDDSQLPKDRFSAERLKGVDSTLKIQPAELGDSAMYLCASSFGQGLSTRSHGYTFGSGTRLTVV.

This clonotype was picked up a small number of times. This chain connects TRBV7-2 to TRBJ1-1; possibly TRBD1 for D (5 bases). V was pared by 0 bases and J by 6 bases, with 11 bases between. Per germline, CDR1 SGHTA and CDR2 FQGNSA. This CDR3 is built from 14 residues. The chain's CDR3 is CASSLARQSPEAFF. The DNA of the CDR3 is TGTGCCAGCAGCTTAGCGAGACAGTCCCCTGAAGCTTTCTTT.

The gene calls are TRBV4-2 and TRBJ2-1; D unresolved. CDR3 length: 14 amino acids. The V gene's germline CDR1 is LGHNA and CDR2 YNFKEQ. V shed 1 base and J shed 8 bases, with 12 bases lying between them. The CDR3 region is CASSQGDTGDEQFF. The CDR3 DNA reads TGTGCCAGCAGCCAAGGAGATACTGGTGATGAGCAGTTCTTC.

This clonotype was counted a few times. V is TRBV9 and J is TRBJ1-1; no clear D. Germline CDR1 SGDLS, CDR2 YYNGEE. Trimming took 1 base from V and 2 from J, leaving 6 bases between them. The CDR3 has 13 residues. The CDR3 protein is CASSVLGNTEAFF. The CDR3 nucleotides read TGTGCCAGCAGCGTACTGGGTAACACTGAAGCTTTCTTT.

The chain has TRBV6-5 and TRBJ2-7, with 13 bases matching TRBD2. This CDR3 is built from 19 residues. The junction had 19 bases not matched to a gene; V was cut back by 6 bases and J by 5 bases. Germline V CDR1 and CDR2: MNHEY, SVGAGI. The chain's CDR3 is CASSYPGLAGVGGTDEQYF. For the CDR3, the DNA is TGTGCCAGCAGCTATCCAGGACTAGCGGGAGTTGGTGGGACGGACGAGCAGTACTTC.

There are a few counts of this clonotype. The rearrangement uses TRBV7-2 and TRBJ2-4, with a tentative D call TRBD2 (6 bases). This CDR3 is 15 amino acids long. Between the trimmed V and J ends, which lost 5 bases and 0 bases, there was a span of 11 bases. Germline assignment: CDR1 SGHTA and CDR2 FQGNSA. The DNA of the CDR3 is TGTGCCAGCAGCAGCGGGTATCTAGCCAAAAACATTCAGTACTTC. The encoded protein is CASSSGYLAKNIQYF.

In its sample, this clonotype was seen a few times. This rearrangement joins TRBV7-9 to TRBJ1-2; weak D call: TRBD1 (5 bases). The CDR3 is made up of 13 amino acids. Germline loops: CDR1 SEHNR, CDR2 FQNEAQ (reference sequence). The V end was cut by 5 bases, the J end by 8 bases, with 15 bases between. In nucleotides, the CDR3 is TGTGCCAGCAGCCCCCACGGACCAGGGGGCTACACCTTC. Encoded protein: CASSPHGPGGYTF.

The chain has TRBV28 and TRBJ2-3; D is ambiguous. The CDR3 covers 12 residues. Germline loops: CDR1 MDHEN, CDR2 SYDVKM. Trimming left V 7 bases short and J 5 bases short, with 10 bases between. The DNA of the CDR3 is TGTGCCAGCACTTCCCCCTTAGATACGCAGTATTTT. This gives the protein CASTSPLDTQYF.